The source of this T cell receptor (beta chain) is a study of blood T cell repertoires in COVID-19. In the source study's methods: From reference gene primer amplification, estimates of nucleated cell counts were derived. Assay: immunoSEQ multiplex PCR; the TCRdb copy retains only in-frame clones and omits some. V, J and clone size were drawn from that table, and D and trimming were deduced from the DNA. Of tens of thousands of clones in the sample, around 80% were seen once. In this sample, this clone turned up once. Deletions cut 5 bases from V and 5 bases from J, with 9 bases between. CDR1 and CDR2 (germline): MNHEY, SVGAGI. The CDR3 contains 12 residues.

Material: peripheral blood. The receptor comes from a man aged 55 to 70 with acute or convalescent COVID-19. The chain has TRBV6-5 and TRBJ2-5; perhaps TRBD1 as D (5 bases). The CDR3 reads CASSRKGETQYF. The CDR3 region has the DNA TGTGCCAGCAGTAGAAAGGGGGAGACCCAGTACTTC.